This entry features one T cell receptor beta chain sequence. The target antigen is unknown. The data were obtained in a study of T cell repertoires in cytomegalovirus infection. Across the whole study: It was the public TCR beta signatures that indicated both CMV infection and matching HLA type.

Regarding the study as a whole: The response measured ex vivo was dominated by TCR beta clonotypes (HLA-C-restricted and CMV-specific). The cumulative frequency of public TCR beta families distinguished individuals who carried CMV together with the relevant HLA.

CDR1 and CDR2 from the germline V gene are DFQATT and SNEGSKA (reference sequence). V dropped 3 bases and J dropped 1 base, with 10 bases sitting between them. The CDR3 extends over 14 amino acids. TCRdb reprocessed the reads with MiXCR, giving one entry per CDR3 protein. This table holds approximately 630,000 distinct CDR3 sequences, 20% to 30% found once. The sample taken for sequencing was CD8+ T cells from PBMCs. V and J are TRBV20-1 and TRBJ1-5, with D tentatively TRBD1 (6 bases). This receptor was identified in a human donor in good health (CMV status not recorded). Some clones in this sample may be carry-over from other donors' samples. CDR3 sequence reads: CSARWGHSNQPQHF. The CDR3 coding sequence is TGCAGTGCTAGGTGGGGACACAGCAATCAGCCCCAGCATTTT.